What follows is one T cell receptor (beta chain) and its context. The junction had 3 bases not matched to a gene; V was cut back by 4 bases and J by 2 bases. The CDR3 runs to 14 residues. Germline lookup yields CDR1 SQVTM and CDR2 ANQGSEA. These data belong to a study of blood T cell repertoires in COVID-19. Study context: Samples taken during acute and convalescent COVID-19 were collected in the United States, Italy and Spain. PBMCs, B-cell-depleted T cells, or T cells provided the cDNA or gDNA that made up the material.

Study processing details: Amplifying reference gene primers gave estimates of nucleated cell counts. Only in-frame clones appear in the TCRdb table, and some are missing; sequencing was by immunoSEQ multiplex PCR. Clonal size and the V and J genes are those of that table, whereas D and trimming came from the DNA. In the table there are 90,000 to 130,000 clones, over 70% of which are singletons. Sequenced material: peripheral blood. The clonotype was recovered from a woman aged 70-85 years with acute or convalescent COVID-19. This sequence joins TRBV29-1 and TRBJ2-1, with 9 bases that match TRBD2. DNA for the CDR3: TGCAGCGTTGGACTAGCGGCCGCCTACAATGAGCAGTTCTTC. Amino acids: CSVGLAAAYNEQFF.